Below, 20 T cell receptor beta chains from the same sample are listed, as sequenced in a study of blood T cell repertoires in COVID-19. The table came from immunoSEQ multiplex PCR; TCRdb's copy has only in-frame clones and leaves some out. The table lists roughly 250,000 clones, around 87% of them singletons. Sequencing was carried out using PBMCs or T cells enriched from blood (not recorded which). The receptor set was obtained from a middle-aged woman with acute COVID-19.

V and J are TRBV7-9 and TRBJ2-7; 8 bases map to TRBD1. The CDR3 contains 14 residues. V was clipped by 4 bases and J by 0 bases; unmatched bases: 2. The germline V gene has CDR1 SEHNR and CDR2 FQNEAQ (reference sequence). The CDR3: CASSWGQDSYEQYF. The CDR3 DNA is TGTGCCAGCAGCTGGGGACAGGACTCCTACGAGCAGTACTTC.

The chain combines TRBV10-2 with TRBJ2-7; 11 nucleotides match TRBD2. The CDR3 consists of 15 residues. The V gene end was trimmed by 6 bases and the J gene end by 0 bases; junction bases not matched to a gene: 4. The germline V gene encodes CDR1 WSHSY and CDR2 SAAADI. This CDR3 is CASRVAGGRSYEQYF. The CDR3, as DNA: TGCGCCAGCAGAGTAGCGGGAGGGCGCTCCTACGAGCAGTACTTC.

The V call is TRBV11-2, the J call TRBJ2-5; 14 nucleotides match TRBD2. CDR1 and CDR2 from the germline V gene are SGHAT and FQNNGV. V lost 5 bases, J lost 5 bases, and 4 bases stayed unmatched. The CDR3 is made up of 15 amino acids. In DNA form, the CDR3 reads TGTGCCAGCAGCCGACTAGCGGGAGGGGGGGAGACCCAGTACTTC. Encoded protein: CASSRLAGGGETQYF.

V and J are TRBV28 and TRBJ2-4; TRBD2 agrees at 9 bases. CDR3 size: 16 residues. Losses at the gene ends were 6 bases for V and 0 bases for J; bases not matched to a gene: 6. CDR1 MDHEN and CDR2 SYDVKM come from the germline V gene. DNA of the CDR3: TGTGCCAGCAGCGACAGCGGGGGGTTAGCCAAAAACATTCAGTACTTC. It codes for CASSDSGGLAKNIQYF.

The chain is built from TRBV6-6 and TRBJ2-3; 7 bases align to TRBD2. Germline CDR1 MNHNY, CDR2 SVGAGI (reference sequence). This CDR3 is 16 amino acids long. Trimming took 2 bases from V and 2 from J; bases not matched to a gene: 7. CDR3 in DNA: TGTGCCAGCAGTTACCGCAGCGGGGCCCTCACAGATACGCAGTATTTT. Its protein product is CASSYRSGALTDTQYF.

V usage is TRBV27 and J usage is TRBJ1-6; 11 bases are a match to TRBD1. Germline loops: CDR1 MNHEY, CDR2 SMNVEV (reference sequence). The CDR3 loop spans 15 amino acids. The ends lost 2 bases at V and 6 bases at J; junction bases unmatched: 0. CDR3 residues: CASSLGTGGNSPLHF. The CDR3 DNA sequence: TGTGCCAGCAGTTTAGGGACAGGGGGTAATTCACCCCTCCACTTT.

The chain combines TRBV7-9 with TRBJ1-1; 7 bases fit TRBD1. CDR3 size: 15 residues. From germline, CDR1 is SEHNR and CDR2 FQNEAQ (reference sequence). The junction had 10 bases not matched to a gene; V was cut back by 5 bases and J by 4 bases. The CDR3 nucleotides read TGTGCCAGCAGCCAAAGGGGGCGAGGTGGCACTGAAGCTTTCTTT. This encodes CASSQRGRGGTEAFF.

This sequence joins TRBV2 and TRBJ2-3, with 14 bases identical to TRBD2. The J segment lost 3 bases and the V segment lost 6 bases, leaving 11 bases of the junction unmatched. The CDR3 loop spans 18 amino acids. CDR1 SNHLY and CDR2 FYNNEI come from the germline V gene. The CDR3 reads CASRRGLAGEVGTDTQYF. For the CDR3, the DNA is TGTGCCAGCAGGAGGGGACTAGCGGGAGAAGTTGGGACAGATACGCAGTATTTT.

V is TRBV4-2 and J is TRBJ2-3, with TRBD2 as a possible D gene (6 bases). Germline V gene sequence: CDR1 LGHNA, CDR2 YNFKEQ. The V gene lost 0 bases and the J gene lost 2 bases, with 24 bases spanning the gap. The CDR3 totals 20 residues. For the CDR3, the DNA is TGTGCCAGCAGCCAAGATTGGGGAACTAGCCGACTAGACTACACAGATACGCAGTATTTT. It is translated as CASSQDWGTSRLDYTDTQYF.

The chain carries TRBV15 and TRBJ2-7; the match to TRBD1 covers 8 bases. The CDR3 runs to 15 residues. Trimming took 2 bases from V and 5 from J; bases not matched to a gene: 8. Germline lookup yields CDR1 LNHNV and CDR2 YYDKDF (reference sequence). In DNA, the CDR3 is TGTGCCACCAGCAGATCCCTTTCGACAGGGGACGAGCAGTACTTC. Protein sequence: CATSRSLSTGDEQYF.

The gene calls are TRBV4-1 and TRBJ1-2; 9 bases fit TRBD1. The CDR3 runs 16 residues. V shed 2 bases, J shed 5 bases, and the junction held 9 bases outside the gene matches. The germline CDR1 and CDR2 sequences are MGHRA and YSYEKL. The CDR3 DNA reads TGCGCCAGCAGCCAACCTTACAGGGGGCGCGAGTATGGCTACACCTTC. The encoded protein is CASSQPYRGREYGYTF.

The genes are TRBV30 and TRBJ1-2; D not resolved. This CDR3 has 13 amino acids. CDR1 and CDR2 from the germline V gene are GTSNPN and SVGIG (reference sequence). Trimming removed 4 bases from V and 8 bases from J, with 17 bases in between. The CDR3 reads CAWTSGGSRGYTF. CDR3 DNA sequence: TGTGCCTGGACTAGCGGAGGGTCCAGGGGCTACACCTTC.

DNA for the CDR3: TGCGCCAGCAGCCAAGATCGGGGGGGAAGCTCTGGAAACACCATATATTTT. Its translation is CASSQDRGGSSGNTIYF. The chain joins TRBV4-1 to TRBJ1-3; possible D gene TRBD1, 5 bases. CDR3 size: 17 residues. With 0 bases removed from V and 0 bases from J, the gap between germline ends came to 12 bases. Germline-derived CDR1 and CDR2 are MGHRA and YSYEKL.

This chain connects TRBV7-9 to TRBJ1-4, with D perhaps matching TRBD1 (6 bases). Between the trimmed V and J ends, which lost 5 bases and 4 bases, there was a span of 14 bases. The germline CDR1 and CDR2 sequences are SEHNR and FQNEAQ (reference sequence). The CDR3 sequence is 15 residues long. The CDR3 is CASSLSGVFNEKLFF. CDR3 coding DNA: TGTGCCAGCAGCCTCTCAGGGGTCTTTAATGAAAAACTGTTTTTT.

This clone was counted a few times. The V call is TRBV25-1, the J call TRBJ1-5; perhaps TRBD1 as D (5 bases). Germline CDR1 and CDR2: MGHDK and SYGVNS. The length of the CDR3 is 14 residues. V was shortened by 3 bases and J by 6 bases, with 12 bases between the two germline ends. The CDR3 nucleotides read TGTGCCAGCAGTGATGCAGGGAGGGTTCAGCCCCAGCATTTT. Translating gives CASSDAGRVQPQHF.

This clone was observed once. The CDR3 bases are TGTGCCAGTAGTATCCTGGTGGACAGGGGTGGAGAAAAACTGTTTTTT. Its translation is CASSILVDRGGEKLFF. The J gene is TRBJ1-4, the V gene TRBV19; 9 nucleotides line up with TRBD1. Germline CDR1 is LNHDA and CDR2 is SQIVND (reference sequence). V was clipped by 3 bases and J by 8 bases; unmatched bases: 10. CDR3 length: 16 residues. Variable domain in full (rest from reference TRBV19 and TRBJ1-4): DGGITQSPKYLFRKEGQNVTLSCEQNLNHDAMYWYRQDPGQGLRLIYYSQIVNDFQKGDIAEGYSVSREKKESFPLTVTSAQKNPTAFYLCASSILVDRGGEKLFFGSGTQLSVL.

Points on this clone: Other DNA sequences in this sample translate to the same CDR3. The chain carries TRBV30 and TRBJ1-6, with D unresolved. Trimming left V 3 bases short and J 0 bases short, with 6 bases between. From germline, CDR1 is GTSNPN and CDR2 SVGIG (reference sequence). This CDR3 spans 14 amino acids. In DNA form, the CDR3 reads TGTGCCTGGAGCGGCGGCTCCTATAATTCACCCCTCCACTTT. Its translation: CAWSGGSYNSPLHF.

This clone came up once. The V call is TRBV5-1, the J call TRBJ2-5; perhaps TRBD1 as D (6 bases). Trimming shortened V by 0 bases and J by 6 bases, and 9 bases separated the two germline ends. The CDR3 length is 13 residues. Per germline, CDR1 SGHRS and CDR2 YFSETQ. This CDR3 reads CASSLGQGKTQYF. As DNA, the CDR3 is TGCGCCAGCAGCTTGGGCCAGGGGAAGACCCAGTACTTC.

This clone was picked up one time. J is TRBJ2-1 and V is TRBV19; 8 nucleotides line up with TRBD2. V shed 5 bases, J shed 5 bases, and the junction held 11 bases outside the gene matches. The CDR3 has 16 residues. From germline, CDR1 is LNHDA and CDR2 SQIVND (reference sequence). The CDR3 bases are TGTGCCAGTAGTCGGCTCGGGAGGGCCGGGGACAATGAGCAGTTCTTC. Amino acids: CASSRLGRAGDNEQFF.

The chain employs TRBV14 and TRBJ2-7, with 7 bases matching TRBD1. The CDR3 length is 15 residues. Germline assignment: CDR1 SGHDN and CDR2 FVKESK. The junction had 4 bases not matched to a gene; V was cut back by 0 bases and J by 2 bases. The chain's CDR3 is CASSQDRGSTYEQYF. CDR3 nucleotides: TGTGCCAGCAGCCAAGACAGGGGGAGTACCTACGAGCAGTACTTC.